These T cell receptor beta chains were read from a single sample in a study of identical twins. TCRdb itself ran the 5' RACE reads through MiXCR, one entry per CDR3 protein. The sample contains about 1.7 million distinct CDR3 sequences, about 30% of which appear only once. The sequenced sample was cord blood. The source of these receptors is a newborn girl in good health. Both conserved end residues are part of each CDR3. The D gene is left open where the match is weak. Size is omitted from some rows. Given values are once, few, many or a class for expanded clones.

NA TRBD1 TRBJ1-1 TRBV5-1 CASSLVFRGRENEAFF TGCGCCAGCAGCTTGGTATTCAGGGGGCGAGAGAATGAAGCTTTCTTT
NA NA TRBJ2-4 TRBV20-1 CSGRTRAKNIQYF TGCAGTGGGCGAACTAGAGCCAAAAACATTCAGTACTTC
few NA TRBJ2-7 TRBV12-5 CASGLVAAGLSYNEQYF TGTGCTAGTGGTTTGGTAGCAGCGGGCCTCTCCTACAATGAGCAGTACTTC
few NA TRBJ1-4 TRBV25-1 CASSGEDKGEKLFF TGTGCCAGCAGTGGGGAGGACAAAGGTGAAAAACTGTTTTTT
NA NA TRBJ1-5 TRBV12-3/TRBV12-4 CASSFREGGNQPQHF TGTGCCAGCAGTTTCCGGGAAGGCGGCAATCAGCCCCAGCATTTT
many TRBD1 TRBJ2-1 TRBV12-3/TRBV12-4 CASRPGQNNEQFF TGTGCCAGCAGGCCGGGACAGAACAATGAGCAGTTCTTC
once TRBD2 TRBJ2-3 TRBV4-2 CASSQAGTSGASTDAQYF TGTGCCAGCAGCCAAGCGGGGACTAGCGGGGCCAGCACAGATGCGCAGTATTTT
NA TRBD1 TRBJ2-1 TRBV5-5 CASSLRTGGKYNEQFF TGTGCCAGCAGCTTAAGGACAGGGGGCAAATACAATGAGCAGTTCTTC
NA NA TRBJ2-1 TRBV5-6 CASSLVFRGDEQFF TGTGCCAGCAGCTTGGTCTTTCGCGGGGATGAGCAGTTCTTC
few NA TRBJ1-2 TRBV20-1 CSARHAGPANYGYTF TGCAGTGCTAGACACGCCGGGCCCGCTAACTATGGCTACACCTTC
few TRBD1 TRBJ1-5 TRBV20-1 CSARTGGYYSNQPQHF TGCAGTGCTAGGACAGGGGGCTACTATAGCAATCAGCCCCAGCATTTT
few TRBD2 TRBJ2-3 TRBV6-5 CSTGSGPYRDTQYF TGTTCGACGGGTAGCGGGCCGTACCGTGATACGCAGTATTTT
once TRBD2 TRBJ2-1 TRBV20-1 CSVLLSGDTYNEQFF TGCAGTGTTCTCCTTAGCGGGGATACCTACAATGAGCAGTTCTTC
few NA TRBJ2-2 TRBV28 CASSPDGVTGELFF TGTGCCAGCAGCCCGGACGGTGTCACCGGGGAGCTGTTTTTT
NA NA TRBJ2-6 TRBV5-1 CASSFFMLGAPDSGANVLTF TGCGCCAGCAGCTTTTTTATGCTTGGGGCTCCCGATTCTGGGGCCAACGTCCTGACTTTC
few NA TRBJ1-4 TRBV5-1 CASSLKRAATNEKLFF TGCGCCAGCAGCTTAAAGAGGGCTGCAACTAATGAAAAACTGTTTTTT
NA NA TRBJ2-4 TRBV30 CAWSVRSAGVAKNIQYF TGTGCCTGGAGTGTACGTTCGGCAGGGGTAGCCAAAAACATTCAGTACTTC
NA NA TRBJ2-7 TRBV5-1 CAGSVNPYEQYF TGCGCCGGCAGCGTAAATCCCTACGAGCAGTACTTC
NA TRBD2 TRBJ2-1 TRBV20-1 CSADTSAPRRYNEQFF TGCAGTGCTGATACTAGCGCCCCAAGGAGATACAATGAGCAGTTCTTC
few NA TRBJ1-1 TRBV14 CASSQERHFNPYMNTEAFF TGTGCCAGCAGCCAAGAGAGGCATTTCAACCCTTACATGAACACTGAAGCTTTCTTT
few NA TRBJ2-4 TRBV12-3/TRBV12-4 CASSPRGQNIQYF TGTGCCAGCAGCCCCCGGGGACAAAACATTCAGTACTTC
NA TRBD1 TRBJ1-5 TRBV11-2 CASSFLPRGPPNQPQHF TGTGCCAGCAGCTTTTTGCCGAGGGGGCCCCCCAATCAGCCCCAGCATTTT
few TRBD2 TRBJ2-2 TRBV4-1 CASSLTSGGLLNTGELFF TGCGCCAGCAGCCTGACTAGCGGGGGCCTTTTGAACACCGGGGAGCTGTTTTTT
once TRBD2 TRBJ2-3 TRBV3-1 CASSQRRSGDTDTQYF TGTGCCAGCAGTCAAAGGCGTAGCGGGGACACAGATACGCAGTATTTT
few TRBD2 TRBJ2-1 TRBV5-1 CASKGGGSYNEQFF TGCGCCAGCAAAGGCGGGGGTTCCTACAATGAGCAGTTCTTC
NA NA TRBJ2-5 TRBV6-6 CASSAGTPQETQYF TGTGCCAGCAGTGCCGGGACACCTCAAGAGACCCAGTACTTC
NA NA TRBJ2-7 TRBV4-2 CASSSVRLPCEQYF TGTGCCAGCAGCTCCGTAAGATTACCCTGCGAGCAGTACTTC
few NA TRBJ2-1 TRBV7-2 CASSLVAGGVRNEQFF TGTGCCAGCAGCTTAGTGGCCGGGGGCGTTAGGAATGAGCAGTTCTTC
NA TRBD2 TRBJ2-7 TRBV6-6 CASSYPSGGNSYEQYF TGTGCCAGCAGTTACCCCTCGGGGGGAAACTCCTACGAGCAGTACTTC
few NA TRBJ1-2 TRBV7-9 CASSLALFSLYGYTF TGTGCCAGCAGCTTAGCTCTTTTTTCACTCTATGGCTACACCTTC
few TRBD2 TRBJ2-5 TRBV6-6 CASIALAGGLQVTQYF TGTGCCAGCATCGCCCTAGCGGGAGGCCTCCAAGTTACCCAGTACTTC
few NA TRBJ2-3 TRBV14 CASSQSHTDTQYF TGTGCCAGCAGCCAATCCCACACAGATACGCAGTATTTT
few NA TRBJ1-6 TRBV20-1 CSARDRGNYNSPLHF TGCAGTGCTAGAGATCGGGGGAACTATAATTCACCCCTCCACTTT
few TRBD2 TRBJ2-1 TRBV5-1 CASSLEALAGYNEQFF TGCGCCAGCAGCTTGGAGGCACTAGCGGGCTACAATGAGCAGTTCTTC
many TRBD1 TRBJ1-2 TRBV2 CASSETGGNYGYTF TGTGCCAGCAGTGAAACAGGGGGTAACTATGGCTACACCTTC
NA NA TRBJ1-2 TRBV4-2 CASSQAENHRTDYTF TGTGCCAGCAGCCAAGCGGAGAACCATCGGACAGACTACACCTTC
NA NA TRBJ1-2 TRBV20-1 CSAREQPALELGTSYGYTF TGCAGTGCTAGAGAACAGCCCGCCCTCGAACTAGGTACCTCCTATGGCTACACCTTC
NA NA TRBJ2-7 TRBV21-1 CASSPRGTGGPIGYEQYF TGTGCCAGCAGCCCGAGGGGAACGGGAGGGCCTATAGGCTACGAGCAGTACTTC
NA NA TRBJ2-5 TRBV5-1 CASSLTVKETQYF TGCGCCAGCAGCTTGACAGTCAAAGAGACCCAGTACTTC
NA TRBD2 TRBJ2-5 TRBV7-2 CASSLRGYGTSGGQTQYF TGTGCCAGCAGCTTAAGGGGGTACGGGACTAGCGGGGGTCAGACCCAGTACTTC
NA NA TRBJ2-1 TRBV14 CASSPRFGPDNEQFF TGTGCCAGCAGCCCAAGGTTTGGGCCCGACAATGAGCAGTTCTTC
NA TRBD2 TRBJ2-1 TRBV6-4 CASSDDSGRYYNEQFF TGTGCCAGCAGTGACGATAGCGGGAGGTACTACAATGAGCAGTTCTTC
NA NA TRBJ2-3 TRBV5-1 CASSSGLYSTDTQYF TGCGCCAGCAGCTCGGGACTTTATAGCACAGATACGCAGTATTTT
NA NA TRBJ1-2 TRBV20-1 CSARSSDPGTNYGYTF TGCAGTGCTAGGTCTTCCGATCCCGGGACTAACTATGGCTACACCTTC
NA NA TRBJ2-1 TRBV7-9 CASSLRGVPNEQFF TGTGCCAGCAGCTTACGGGGCGTTCCCAATGAGCAGTTCTTC
NA NA TRBJ1-3 TRBV14 CASSRGLSAGNTIYF TGTGCCAGCAGCCGAGGGCTTTCAGCCGGAAACACCATATATTTT